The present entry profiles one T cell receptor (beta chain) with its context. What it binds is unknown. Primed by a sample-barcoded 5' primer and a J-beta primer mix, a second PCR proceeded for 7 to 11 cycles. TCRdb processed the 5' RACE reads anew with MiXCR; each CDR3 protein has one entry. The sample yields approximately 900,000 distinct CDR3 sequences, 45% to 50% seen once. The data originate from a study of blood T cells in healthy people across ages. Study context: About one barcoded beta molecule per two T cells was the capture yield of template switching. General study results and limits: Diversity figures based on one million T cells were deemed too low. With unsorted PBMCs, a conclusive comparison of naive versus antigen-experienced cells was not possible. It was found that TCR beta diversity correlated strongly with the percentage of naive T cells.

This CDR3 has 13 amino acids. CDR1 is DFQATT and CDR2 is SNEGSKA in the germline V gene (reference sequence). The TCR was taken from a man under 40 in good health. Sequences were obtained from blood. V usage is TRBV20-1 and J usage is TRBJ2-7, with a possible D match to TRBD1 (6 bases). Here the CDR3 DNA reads TGCACCGCTACTGGGAAGGGGGACTACGAGCAGTACTTC. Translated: CTATGKGDYEQYF.